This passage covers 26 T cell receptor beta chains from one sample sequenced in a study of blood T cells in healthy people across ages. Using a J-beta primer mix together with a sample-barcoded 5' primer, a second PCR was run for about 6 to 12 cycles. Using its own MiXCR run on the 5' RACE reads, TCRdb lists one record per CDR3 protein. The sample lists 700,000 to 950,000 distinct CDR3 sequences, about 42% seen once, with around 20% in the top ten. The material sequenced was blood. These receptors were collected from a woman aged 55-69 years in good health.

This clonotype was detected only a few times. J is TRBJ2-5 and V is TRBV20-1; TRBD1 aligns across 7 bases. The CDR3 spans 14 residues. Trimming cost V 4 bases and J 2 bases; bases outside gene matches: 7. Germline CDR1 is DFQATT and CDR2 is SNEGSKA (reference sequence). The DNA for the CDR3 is TGCAGTGCTAATGGGGACAGCATACAAGAGACCCAGTACTTC. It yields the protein CSANGDSIQETQYF.

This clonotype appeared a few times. The CDR3 sequence: CASSPGGLSSYEQYF. As DNA, the CDR3 is TGTGCCAGCAGCCCGGGGGGCCTGAGCTCCTACGAGCAGTACTTC. This chain links TRBV6-5 with TRBJ2-7; perhaps TRBD2 as D (7 bases). The germline gives CDR1 MNHEY, CDR2 SVGAGI. The CDR3 has 15 residues. V was pared by 6 bases and J by 0 bases, with 15 bases between.

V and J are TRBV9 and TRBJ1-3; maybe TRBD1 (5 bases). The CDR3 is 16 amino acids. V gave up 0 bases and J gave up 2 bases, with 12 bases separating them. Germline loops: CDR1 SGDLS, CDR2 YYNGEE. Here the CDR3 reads CASSVDSGGTGNTIYF. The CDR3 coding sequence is TGTGCCAGCAGCGTAGATTCCGGGGGGACTGGAAACACCATATATTTT.

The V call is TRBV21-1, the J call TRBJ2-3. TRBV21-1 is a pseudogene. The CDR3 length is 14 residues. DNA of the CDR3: TGTGCCAGCATACGGCGGAGACACACAGATACGCAGTATTTT. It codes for CASIRRRHTDTQYF.

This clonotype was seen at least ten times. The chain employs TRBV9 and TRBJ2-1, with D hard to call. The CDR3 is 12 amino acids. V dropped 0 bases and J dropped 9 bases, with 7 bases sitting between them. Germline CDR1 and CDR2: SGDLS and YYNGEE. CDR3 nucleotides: TGTGCCAGCAGCGTAGGGGGTGGTGAGCAGTTCTTC. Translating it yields CASSVGGGEQFF.

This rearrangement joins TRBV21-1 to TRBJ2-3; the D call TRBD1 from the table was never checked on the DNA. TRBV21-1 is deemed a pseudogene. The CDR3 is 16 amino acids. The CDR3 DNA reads TGTGCCAGCAGCAAACAAGAGGGGGGCCACACAGATACGCAGTATTTT. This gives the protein CASSKQEGGHTDTQYF.

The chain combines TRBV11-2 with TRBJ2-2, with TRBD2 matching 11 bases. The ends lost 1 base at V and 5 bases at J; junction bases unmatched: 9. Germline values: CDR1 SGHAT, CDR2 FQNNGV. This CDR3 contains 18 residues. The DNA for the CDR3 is TGTGCCAGCAGCTTAGGGTCTAGCGGGAGGAGAGGGACCGGGGAGCTGTTTTTT. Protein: CASSLGSSGRRGTGELFF.

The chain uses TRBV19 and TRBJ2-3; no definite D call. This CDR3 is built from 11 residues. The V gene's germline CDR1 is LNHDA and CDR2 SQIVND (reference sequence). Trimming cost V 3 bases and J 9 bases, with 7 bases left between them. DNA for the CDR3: TGTGCCAGTAGTATTCGGGCGACGCAGTATTTT. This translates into CASSIRATQYF.

CDR3 DNA sequence: TGTGCCAGCAGCCCATACACAGGGTTCGGAGAGACCCAGTACTTC. Amino acid sequence: CASSPYTGFGETQYF. The chain couples TRBV5-8 to TRBJ2-5; perhaps TRBD1 as D (6 bases). The CDR3 extends over 15 amino acids. The germline gives CDR1 SGHTS, CDR2 YDEGEE. V lost 4 bases, J lost 4 bases, and 17 bases lay in between.

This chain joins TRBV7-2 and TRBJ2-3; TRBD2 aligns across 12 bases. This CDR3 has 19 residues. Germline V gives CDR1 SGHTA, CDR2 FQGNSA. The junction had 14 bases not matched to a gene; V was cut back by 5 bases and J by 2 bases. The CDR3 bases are TGTGCCAGCAGCCCAAGCCTCCTAGCGGGGGGGCGGATCACAGATACGCAGTATTTT. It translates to CASSPSLLAGGRITDTQYF.

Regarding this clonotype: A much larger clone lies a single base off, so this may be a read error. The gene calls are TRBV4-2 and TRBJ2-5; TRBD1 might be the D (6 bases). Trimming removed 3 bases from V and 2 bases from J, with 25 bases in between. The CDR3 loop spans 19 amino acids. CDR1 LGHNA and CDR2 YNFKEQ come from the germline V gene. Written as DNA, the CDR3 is TGTGCCAGCAGCCACTCGAGGCAGGGGACCAAGGCTTCACAAGAGACCCAGTACTTC. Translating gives CASSHSRQGTKASQETQYF.

The CDR3 reads CASSGGPDTQYF. The DNA for the CDR3 is TGTGCCAGCTCAGGGGGCCCAGATACGCAGTATTTT. This chain links TRBV10-3 with TRBJ2-3, with 8 nucleotides matching TRBD1. This CDR3 has 12 residues. Trimming cost V 10 bases and J 4 bases; bases outside gene matches: 4. Per the germline V gene, CDR1 is ENHRY and CDR2 is SYGVKD.

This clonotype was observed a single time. The CDR3 loop is CASSQDPGQVDEQFF. DNA of the CDR3: TGCGCCAGCAGCCAAGATCCGGGACAGGTCGATGAGCAGTTCTTC. V gene TRBV4-3 combines with J gene TRBJ2-1; the match to TRBD1 covers 8 bases. This CDR3 is 15 amino acids long. In germline, CDR1 is LGHNA, CDR2 YSLEER. Trimming cost V 0 bases and J 8 bases; bases outside gene matches: 6.

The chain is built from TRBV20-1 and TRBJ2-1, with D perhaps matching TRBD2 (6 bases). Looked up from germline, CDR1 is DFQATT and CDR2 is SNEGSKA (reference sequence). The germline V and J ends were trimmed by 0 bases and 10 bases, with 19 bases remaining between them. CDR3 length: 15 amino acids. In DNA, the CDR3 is TGCAGTGCTAGAGAGTGGCTCGGGGGTGAAAAGGAGCAGTTCTTC. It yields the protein CSAREWLGGEKEQFF.

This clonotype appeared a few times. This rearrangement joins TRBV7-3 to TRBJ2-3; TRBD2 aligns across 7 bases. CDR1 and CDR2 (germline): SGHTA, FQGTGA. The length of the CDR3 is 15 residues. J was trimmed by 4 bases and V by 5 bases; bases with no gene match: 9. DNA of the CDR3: TGTGCCAGCAGCCAGACAGCGGGATCCCCAGATACGCAGTATTTT. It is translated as CASSQTAGSPDTQYF.

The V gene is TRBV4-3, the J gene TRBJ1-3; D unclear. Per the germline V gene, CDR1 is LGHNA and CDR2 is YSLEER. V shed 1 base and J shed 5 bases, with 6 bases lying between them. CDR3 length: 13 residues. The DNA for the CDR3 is TGCGCCAGCAGCCAAGTATTACGAAACACCATATATTTT. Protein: CASSQVLRNTIYF.

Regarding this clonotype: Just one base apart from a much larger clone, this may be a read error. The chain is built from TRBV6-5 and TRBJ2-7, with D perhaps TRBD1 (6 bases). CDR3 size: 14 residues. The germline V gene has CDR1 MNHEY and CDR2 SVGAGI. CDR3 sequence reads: CSSSRPGHLYEQYF. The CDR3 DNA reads TGTTCCAGCAGTAGACCGGGACACCTATACGAGCAGTACTTC.

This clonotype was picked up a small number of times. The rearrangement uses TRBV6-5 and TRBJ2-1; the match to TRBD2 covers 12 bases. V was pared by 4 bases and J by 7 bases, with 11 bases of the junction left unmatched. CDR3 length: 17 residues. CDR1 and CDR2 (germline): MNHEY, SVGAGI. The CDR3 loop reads CASSFSVPGLAGNEQFF. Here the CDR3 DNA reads TGTGCCAGCAGTTTCTCGGTCCCGGGACTAGCGGGTAATGAGCAGTTCTTC.

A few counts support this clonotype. CDR3 in amino acids: CASRPPRGYGYTF. Written as DNA, the CDR3 is TGTGCCAGCCGACCCCCGCGGGGATATGGCTACACCTTC. The chain combines TRBV6-5 with TRBJ1-2; D not certain. Germline values: CDR1 MNHEY, CDR2 SVGAGI. V lost 8 bases, J lost 5 bases, and 15 bases lay in between. The CDR3 runs 13 residues.

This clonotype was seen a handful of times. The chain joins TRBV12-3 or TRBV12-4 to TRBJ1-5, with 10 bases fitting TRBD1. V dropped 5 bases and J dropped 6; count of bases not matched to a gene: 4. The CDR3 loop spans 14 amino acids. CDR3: CASSAGQGVQPQHF. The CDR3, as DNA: TGTGCCAGCAGTGCCGGACAGGGGGTTCAGCCCCAGCATTTT.

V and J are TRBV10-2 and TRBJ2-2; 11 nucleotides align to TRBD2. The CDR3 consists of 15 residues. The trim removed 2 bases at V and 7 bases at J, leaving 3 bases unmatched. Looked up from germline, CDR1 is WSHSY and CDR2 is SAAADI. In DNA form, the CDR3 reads TGCGCCAGCAGTGAGGACCTAGCGGGAGGCGGGGAGCTGTTTTTT. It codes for CASSEDLAGGGELFF.

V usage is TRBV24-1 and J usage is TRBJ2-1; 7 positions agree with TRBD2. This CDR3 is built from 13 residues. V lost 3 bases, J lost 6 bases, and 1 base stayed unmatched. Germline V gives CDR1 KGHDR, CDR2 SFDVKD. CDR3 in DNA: TGTGCCACCAGTGATGGGGGGGGCAATGAGCAGTTCTTC. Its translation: CATSDGGGNEQFF.

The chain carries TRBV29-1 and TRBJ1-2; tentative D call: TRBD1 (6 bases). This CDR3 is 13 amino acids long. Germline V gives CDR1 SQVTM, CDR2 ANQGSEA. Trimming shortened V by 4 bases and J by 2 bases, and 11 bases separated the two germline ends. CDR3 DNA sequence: TGCAGCGTTGCCGACAGGCGGAACTATGGCTACACCTTC. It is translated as CSVADRRNYGYTF.

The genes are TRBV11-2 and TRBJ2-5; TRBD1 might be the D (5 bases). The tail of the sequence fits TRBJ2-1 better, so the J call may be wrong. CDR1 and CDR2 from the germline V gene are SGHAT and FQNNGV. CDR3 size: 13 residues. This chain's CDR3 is CASSFTGQETQFF. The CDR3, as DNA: TGTGCCAGCAGCTTTACAGGTCAAGAGACCCAGTTCTTC.

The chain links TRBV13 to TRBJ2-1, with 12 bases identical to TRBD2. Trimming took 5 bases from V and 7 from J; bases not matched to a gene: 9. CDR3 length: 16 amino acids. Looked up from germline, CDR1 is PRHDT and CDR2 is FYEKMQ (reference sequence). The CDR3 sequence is CASSISSGGVFNEQFF. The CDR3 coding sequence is TGTGCCAGCAGCATCTCTAGCGGGGGGGTTTTTAATGAGCAGTTCTTC.

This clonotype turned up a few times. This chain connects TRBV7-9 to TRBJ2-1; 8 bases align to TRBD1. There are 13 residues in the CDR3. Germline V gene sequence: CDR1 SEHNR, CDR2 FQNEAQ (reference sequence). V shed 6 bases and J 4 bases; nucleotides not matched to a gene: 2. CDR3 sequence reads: CASSRQGYNEQFF. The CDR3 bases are TGTGCCAGCAGTCGACAGGGGTACAATGAGCAGTTCTTC.